Detailed here is one T cell receptor beta chain. Its antigen remains unknown. Use of 60 Vbeta and 13 Jbeta primers characterized the PCR. Only in-frame clones appear in the TCRdb table, and some are missing; sequencing was by immunoSEQ multiplex PCR. The table lists more than 130,000 clones, around three quarters of them singletons. This entry comes from a study of cytomegalovirus exposure and HLA in healthy donors. Points from the study as a whole: There were 160 or so TCR beta chains listed as cytomegalovirus-associated.

Those who donated were healthy bone marrow donors. Trimming removed 7 bases from V and 0 bases from J, with 5 bases in between. The CDR3 has 13 residues. Germline CDR1 SGDLS, CDR2 YYNGEE. The rearrangement links TRBV9 to TRBJ2-6; D might be TRBD1 (5 bases). The TCR sequence derives from a man aged 35 to 55 in good health and CMV-seropositive. The sequenced sample consisted of PBMCs. CDR3: CASGASGANVLTF. In nucleotides, the CDR3 is TGTGCCAGCGGGGCCTCTGGGGCCAACGTCCTGACTTTC.